This T cell receptor (beta chain) comes out of a study of naive and memory T cell subsets (dated by TCRdb to the late 2010s). For the study in its entirety: The figure summarizing these samples reported 10 or so blood donors, 7 tuberculin skin test biopsies and 3 saline control biopsies. Usually PCR2 was run as a SYBR Green qPCR and stopped at a set threshold, although low-input samples could use end-point PCR (approximately 6 cycles) instead. What the work shows at the level of the full study, not this receptor alone: The RNA-based method was acknowledged to be potentially sensitive to changes in TCR transcripts with T cell activation and differentiation.

For whole blood analysis, about 2.6 ml of peripheral blood was collected from healthy adult volunteers into Tempus tubes, and RNA was extracted following the manufacturer's instructions. The study described a robust, sensitive protocol for amplifying, sequencing and analyzing TCRs, using 3' ligation of a UMI-containing oligonucleotide to TCR cDNA. Total RNA, without cell sorting, was DNase treated with RQ1 DNase before reverse transcription, targeting about 1 to 1000 ng input. To check how robust the pipeline was in samples where T cells make up a minority population, libraries were built from skin biopsies and whole blood. Receptors were amplified or captured by 5' RACE. For the blood and skin samples, TCR RNA was reverse transcribed with SuperScript IV using primers for the alpha and beta constant regions. The ligated cDNA was amplified by four rounds of PCR, in which nested alpha and beta constant region primers were used together with the SP2 primer. T4 RNA ligase 1 was used to ligate an oligonucleotide containing the Illumina SP2 primer and a UMI to the 3' end of the cDNA. To prevent hairpin formation, the 12-nucleotide UMI was made up of two random hexamers with an eight-base spacer between them. From the second PCR onward, TCR alpha and beta chain libraries were processed separately and dual indexed for multiplexing. After pooling, the indexed libraries were analyzed by capillary electrophoresis and sequenced on either an Illumina MiSeq or NextSeq. Libraries were spiked with PhiX DNA at roughly 4.5-7% so that base diversity was increased and cluster recognition was improved. The published analysis was carried out like this. Demultiplexor took UMIs from read 2, joined the UMIs to the TCR sequence from read 1, and separated reads according to sample indices. V and J genes and V-J junctions were identified by Decombinator, and each TCR was assigned a five-part identifier that included V and J deletions. UMIs were used by Collapsinator to correct sequencing errors and PCR amplification heterogeneity, so that a UMI-based abundance was obtained for each TCR. CDR3Translator turned identifiers into nucleotide sequence, translated that sequence into amino acids, and pulled out CDR3 regions based on terminal motifs. Error-corrected alpha and beta TCR counts from blood and skin were compared after normalization to input RNA amount. TCRdb reanalyzed the raw reads on its own, using fastp at Q25 for trimming and MiXCR for clone calling, and kept in-frame beta chains. When rows share a CDR3 protein, they turn into one entry using the most common DNA and genes. The V and J calls and clone size are TCRdb's, not the authors'. The sample records about 22,000 distinct CDR3 sequences, about 4% of which are singletons. The top ten clones comprise less than 9% of the sample.

This clonotype was recorded at least ten times. Its binding antigen is unknown. No base quality information exists; no much larger clone differs at one position. Trimming removed 6 bases from V and 6 bases from J, leaving 10 bases between the germline ends. The CDR3 starts with the cysteine, ends with the phenylalanine, and has 12 residues. The CDR3 DNA has 36 bases and is translated from base 1. The sequence joins TRBV12-3 or TRBV12-4 to TRBJ2-3; no D gene can be assigned with confidence. The sequence was collected from a male donor in good health. The CDR3 region has the sequence CASSRNRDTQYF. The sequenced DNA: TGTGCCAGCAGCCGGAATCGTGATACGCAGTATTTT.